What follows describes a single TCR beta chain. Antigen unknown. The CDR3 sequence is 15 residues long. V lost 3 bases to trimming and J lost 0 bases; unmatched junction nucleotides: 2. Germline assignment: CDR1 SGHDN and CDR2 FVKESK. Produced via immunoSEQ multiplex PCR; TCRdb's table is partial and in-frame only. Of 70,000 or so clones listed, more than 75% were seen once; the top ten hold about 3%. This sample is drawn from a study of lymphopenia after photon versus proton radiotherapy. General observations from the study: Proton therapy kept repertoires fairly stable, unlike photons, which gained effector/memory cells.

This specimen consisted of peripheral blood, obtained from a patient treated with photon-based radiotherapy. This TCR was recovered from a woman aged 70 to 79 with pancreatic cancer. The chain recombines TRBV14 with TRBJ1-2; 9 bases are a match to TRBD1. CDR3 loop: CASSQTGGANYGYTF. Written as DNA, the CDR3 is TGTGCCAGCAGCCAGACAGGGGGGGCTAACTATGGCTACACCTTC. The full variable domain, with the rest looked up from reference TRBV14 and TRBJ1-2, is EAGVTQFPSHSVIEKGQTVTLRCDPISGHDNLYWYRRVMGKEIKFLLHFVKESKQDESGMPNNRFLAERTGGTYSTLKVQPAELEDSGVYFCASSQTGGANYGYTFGSGTRLTVV.